This TCR beta chain stems from a study of blood T cell repertoires in COVID-19. Study context: The study drew acute and convalescent COVID-19 samples from the United States, Italy and Spain.

Germline loops: CDR1 ENHRY, CDR2 SYGVKD. Losses at the gene ends were 6 bases for V and 3 bases for J; bases not matched to a gene: 5. This CDR3 is built from 15 residues. Original processing methods: Reference gene primers were amplified, and this amplification served to estimate nucleated cell counts. Clones were sequenced by immunoSEQ multiplex PCR, and TCRdb holds only the in-frame ones, with some missing. The DNA gave D and trimming, while V, J and clone size come from that table. There are approximately 260,000 clones in the sample; roughly 85% occur only once, and roughly 11% lies in the top ten.

This chain joins TRBV10-3 and TRBJ2-3; 11 bases map to TRBD1. The sequenced sample consisted of peripheral blood. The clonotype was recovered from a woman in her 70s with acute or convalescent COVID-19. The CDR3 sequence: CAISPGQGATDTQYF. The CDR3 region has the DNA TGTGCCATCAGCCCCGGACAGGGGGCAACAGATACGCAGTATTTT.